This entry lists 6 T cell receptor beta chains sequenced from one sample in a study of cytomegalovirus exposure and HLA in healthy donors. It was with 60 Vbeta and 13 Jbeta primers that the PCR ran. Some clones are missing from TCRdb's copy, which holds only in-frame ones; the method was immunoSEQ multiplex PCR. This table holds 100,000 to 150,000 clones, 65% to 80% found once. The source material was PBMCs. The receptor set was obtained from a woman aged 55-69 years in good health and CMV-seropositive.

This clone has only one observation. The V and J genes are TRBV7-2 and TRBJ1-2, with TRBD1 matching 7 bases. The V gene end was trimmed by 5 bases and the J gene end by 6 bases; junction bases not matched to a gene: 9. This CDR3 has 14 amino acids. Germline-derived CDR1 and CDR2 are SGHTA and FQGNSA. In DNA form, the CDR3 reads TGTGCCAGCAGCCCCGGAGACAGGGTCCATGGCTACACCTTC. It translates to CASSPGDRVHGYTF.

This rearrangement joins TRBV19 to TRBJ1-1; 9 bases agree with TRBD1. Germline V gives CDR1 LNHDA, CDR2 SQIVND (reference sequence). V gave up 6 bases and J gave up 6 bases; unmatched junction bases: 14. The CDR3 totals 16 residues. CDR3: CASSRQGEINNAEAFF. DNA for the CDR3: TGTGCCAGTAGCCGACAGGGGGAAATAAATAATGCTGAAGCTTTCTTT.

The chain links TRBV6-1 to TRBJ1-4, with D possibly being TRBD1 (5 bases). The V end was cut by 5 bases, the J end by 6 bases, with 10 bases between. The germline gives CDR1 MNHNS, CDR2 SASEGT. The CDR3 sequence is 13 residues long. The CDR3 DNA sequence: TGTGCCAGCAGTCAGGACATATATGAAAAACTGTTTTTT. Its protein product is CASSQDIYEKLFF.

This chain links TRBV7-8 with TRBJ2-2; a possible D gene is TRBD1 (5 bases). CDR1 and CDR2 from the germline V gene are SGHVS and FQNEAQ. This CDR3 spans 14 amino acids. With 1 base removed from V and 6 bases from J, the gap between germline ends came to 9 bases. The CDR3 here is CASSLVGASGELFF. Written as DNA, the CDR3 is TGTGCCAGCAGCTTAGTAGGGGCATCCGGGGAGCTGTTTTTT.

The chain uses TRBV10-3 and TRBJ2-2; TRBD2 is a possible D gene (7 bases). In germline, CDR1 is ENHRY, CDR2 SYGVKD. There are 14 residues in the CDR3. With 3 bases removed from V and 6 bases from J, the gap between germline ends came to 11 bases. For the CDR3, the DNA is TGTGCCATCAGTGACACAGGGAGGGCCGGGGAGCTGTTTTTT. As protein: CAISDTGRAGELFF.

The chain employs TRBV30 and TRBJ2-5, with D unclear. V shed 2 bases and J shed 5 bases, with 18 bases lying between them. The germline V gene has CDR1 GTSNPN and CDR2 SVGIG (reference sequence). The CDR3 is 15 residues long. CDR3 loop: CAWSTSPRLRETQYF. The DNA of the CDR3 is TGTGCCTGGAGTACCTCCCCCCGCCTGAGGGAGACCCAGTACTTC.